The clone carrying this T cell receptor beta chain is labeled as medium-sized (0.01 to 0.1%). This CDR3 has 16 amino acids. Germline-derived CDR1 and CDR2 are DFQATT and SNEGSKA (reference sequence). J lost 6 bases, V lost 0 bases, and 12 bases had no gene match. TCRdb passed the 5' RACE reads through MiXCR, listing each CDR3 protein once. The table has about 32,000 distinct CDR3 sequences, 25% to 30% seen once; the top ten hold 2% to 2.5%. The sorted Tregs were CD4+CD25+CD127-/low cells. This clonotype originated in a female donor with breast cancer. Sequenced material: tumor-infiltrating Tregs sorted from the breast tumor. This rearrangement joins TRBV20-1 to TRBJ2-3; TRBD2 aligns across 7 bases. In DNA, the CDR3 is TGCAGTGCTAGAGATCGTCTGCGGGGGAGGGCGGATACGCAGTATTTT. Its translation is CSARDRLRGRADTQYF.